The 13 T cell receptor beta chains reported below all come from one sample, sequenced in a study of T cell repertoires in cytomegalovirus infection. TCRdb ran MiXCR on the reads and lists one entry per CDR3 protein. This table holds roughly 120,000 distinct CDR3 sequences, over 9% found once. Antigen specificity for these receptors is unknown. Material for sequencing was PBMCs, sequenced either directly or after in vitro stimulation (not recorded which). Source of these receptors: a human donor in good health (CMV status not recorded). Some clones in this sample may be carry-over from other donors' samples.

The rearrangement uses TRBV10-2 and TRBJ2-2; TRBD1 matches at 8 bases. This CDR3 is built from 14 residues. Trimming removed 9 bases from V and 6 bases from J; junction bases left unmatched: 9. The germline V gene has CDR1 WSHSY and CDR2 SAAADI. Here the CDR3 DNA reads TGCGCCAGTACCGGACAGGGCGGCGCCGGGGAGCTGTTTTTT. It specifies CASTGQGGAGELFF.

This clonotype occurred many times. The V gene is TRBV7-2, the J gene TRBJ2-1, with no clear D. Germline V lookup: CDR1 SGHTA, CDR2 FQGNSA. The CDR3 extends over 16 amino acids. The germline V and J ends were trimmed by 0 bases and 2 bases, with 11 bases remaining between them. The CDR3 protein is CASSLAPIHPYNEQFF. The CDR3 nucleotides read TGTGCCAGCAGCTTAGCGCCAATCCACCCCTACAATGAGCAGTTCTTC. The entire variable domain, with the rest obtained from reference TRBV7-2 and TRBJ2-1, is as follows: GAGVSQSPSNKVTEKGKDVELRCDPISGHTALYWYRQSLGQGLEFLIYFQGNSAPDKSGLPSDRFSAERTGGSVSTLTIQRTQQEDSAVYLCASSLAPIHPYNEQFFGPGTRLTVL.

The chain employs TRBV7-3 and TRBJ1-1, with TRBD1 identical over 11 bases. The CDR3 extends over 16 amino acids. Germline-derived CDR1 and CDR2 are SGHTA and FQGTGA. V was clipped by 2 bases and J by 4 bases; unmatched bases: 6. This CDR3 is CASSLPRDRGFTEAFF. DNA of the CDR3: TGTGCCAGCAGCTTACCTAGGGACAGGGGGTTCACTGAAGCTTTCTTT. Full variable domain (rest looked up from reference TRBV7-3 and TRBJ1-1): GAGVSQTPSNKVTEKGKYVELRCDPISGHTALYWYRQSLGQGPEFLIYFQGTGAADDSGLPNDRFFAVRPEGSVSTLKIQRTERGDSAVYLCASSLPRDRGFTEAFFGQGTRLTVV.

CDR3 sequence reads: CASSRTGTGNTIYF. In DNA, the CDR3 is TGTGCCAGCAGCCGGACAGGGACTGGAAACACCATATATTTT. The chain has TRBV7-9 and TRBJ1-3; 8 bases are shared with TRBD1. This CDR3 has 14 residues. V dropped 5 bases and J dropped 2; count of bases not matched to a gene: 2. Germline CDR1 SEHNR, CDR2 FQNEAQ (reference sequence).

This clonotype was counted only a few times. This chain uses TRBV3-1 with TRBJ2-4; 10 positions agree with TRBD1. This CDR3 is built from 15 residues. V shed 6 bases, J shed 1 base, and the junction held 3 bases outside the gene matches. Germline V CDR1 and CDR2: LGHDT, YNNKEL (reference sequence). The CDR3 sequence: CASRPGQGAKNIQYF. CDR3 in DNA: TGTGCCAGCAGACCGGGACAGGGGGCCAAAAACATTCAGTACTTC.

The J gene is TRBJ1-2, the V gene TRBV12-3 or TRBV12-4, with D hard to call. The ends were cut back, 5 bases at V and 5 bases at J, with 15 bases in the middle. This CDR3 comprises 14 residues. The CDR3 sequence is CASSLTGVRYGYTF. Written as DNA, the CDR3 is TGTGCCAGCAGTCTCACCGGGGTCCGATATGGCTACACCTTC.

This clonotype showed up many times. The chain links TRBV7-6 to TRBJ1-6, with D perhaps TRBD1 (5 bases). V lost 5 bases and J lost 10, with 18 bases in between. In germline, CDR1 is SGHVS, CDR2 FNYEAQ. The CDR3 covers 15 residues. CDR3: CASSVSRTTRSPLHF. For the CDR3, the DNA is TGTGCCAGCAGCGTCTCAAGGACAACCAGGTCACCCCTCCACTTT.

This clonotype was recorded at least ten times. This chain joins TRBV24-1 and TRBJ2-3, with 10 nucleotides matching TRBD2. This CDR3 comprises 16 residues. The ends lost 3 bases at V and 2 bases at J; junction bases unmatched: 4. CDR1 and CDR2 (germline): KGHDR, SFDVKD. The CDR3 loop reads CATSDRTSGHTDTQYF. As DNA, the CDR3 is TGTGCCACCAGTGATCGGACTAGCGGTCACACAGATACGCAGTATTTT.

This clonotype was recorded a few times. The V call is TRBV7-9, the J call TRBJ2-2, with 7 bases fitting TRBD1. The germline V gene encodes CDR1 SEHNR and CDR2 FQNEAQ (reference sequence). V lost 4 bases to trimming and J lost 5 bases; unmatched junction nucleotides: 7. This CDR3 has 15 residues. CDR3 in amino acids: CASSSLQGRTGELFF. The CDR3 region has the DNA TGTGCCAGCAGCTCCCTACAGGGGCGGACCGGGGAGCTGTTTTTT.

The V gene is TRBV6-2 or TRBV6-3, the J gene TRBJ2-1, with 10 bases that match TRBD2. The CDR3 covers 15 residues. From germline, CDR1 is MNHEY and CDR2 SVGEGT. V dropped 6 bases and J dropped 4; count of bases not matched to a gene: 6. The CDR3: CASSRAGGVYNEQFF. The CDR3 nucleotides read TGTGCCAGCAGCCGAGCGGGGGGGGTTTACAATGAGCAGTTCTTC.

This clonotype was detected many times. The V call is TRBV2, the J call TRBJ1-2; D not resolved. CDR3 length: 10 residues. The germline gives CDR1 SNHLY, CDR2 FYNNEI. V shed 6 bases and J shed 4 bases, with 3 bases lying between them. DNA for the CDR3: TGTGCCAGCAGCTCCTATGGCTACACCTTC. Amino acids: CASSSYGYTF. Using reference TRBV2 and TRBJ1-2 for the parts outside the CDR3, the full variable domain is EPEVTQTPSHQVTQMGQEVILRCVPISNHLYFYWYRQILGQKVEFLVSFYNNEISEKSEIFDDQFSVERPDGSNFTLKIRSTKLEDSAMYFCASSSYGYTFGSGTRLTVV.

The sample holds many counts of this clonotype. The chain links TRBV12-3 or TRBV12-4 to TRBJ1-2; D not resolved. The CDR3 totals 11 residues. The V end was cut by 6 bases, the J end by 3 bases, with 5 bases between. The CDR3 DNA is TGTGCCAGCAGACTTTACTATGGCTACACCTTC. Its protein is CASRLYYGYTF.

This clonotype turned up a few times. This rearrangement joins TRBV6-1 to TRBJ1-2; D gene uncertain. The V gene's germline CDR1 is MNHNS and CDR2 SASEGT. The V end lost 6 bases, the J end lost 8 bases, and 13 bases lay between the germline ends. The CDR3 loop spans 12 amino acids. CDR3 sequence reads: CASRTTGFGYTF. The CDR3 nucleotides are TGTGCCAGCAGGACGACGGGTTTCGGCTACACCTTC.